Following are 15 T cell receptor beta chains from one sample sequenced in a study of CD8 T cells in Susac syndrome. A quantity of about 0.5 to 1 ug RNA underwent reverse transcription using random hexamers. Each CDR3 protein is one row after TCRdb ran MiXCR on the immunoSEQ multiplex PCR reads. Among some 130,000 distinct CDR3 sequences listed, around 95% were seen once. The sample consisted of CD8+ T cells from PBMCs. All receptors derive from a human donor with Susac syndrome.

This clonotype has more than one count but fewer than ten. The rearrangement uses TRBV27 and TRBJ2-1; D is unclear. The CDR3 consists of 15 residues. Per the germline V gene, CDR1 is MNHEY and CDR2 is SMNVEV (reference sequence). V shed 4 bases and J shed 1 base, with 11 bases lying between them. CDR3 residues: CASSSMTSSYNEQFF. The CDR3 DNA follows: TGTGCCAGCAGTTCTATGACCAGTTCCTACAATGAGCAGTTCTTC.

The chain employs TRBV7-9 and TRBJ2-7; 8 bases are a match to TRBD2. V was pared by 1 base and J by 1 base, with 12 bases of the junction left unmatched. This CDR3 is built from 18 residues. Germline V CDR1 and CDR2: SEHNR, FQNEAQ (reference sequence). The CDR3 region is CASSLVGARREASYEQYF. In nucleotides, the CDR3 is TGTGCCAGCAGCTTAGTGGGGGCGCGGCGGGAGGCGTCCTACGAGCAGTACTTC.

The rearrangement links TRBV7-6 to TRBJ2-2, with TRBD2 matching 11 bases. Germline V gives CDR1 SGHVS, CDR2 FNYEAQ. The trim removed 1 base at V and 1 base at J, leaving 8 bases unmatched. This CDR3 region has 19 residues. The CDR3 coding sequence is TGTGCCAGCAGCTTAGGGGATTTCACTAGCGGGAGGAACACCGGGGAGCTGTTTTTT. Translated: CASSLGDFTSGRNTGELFF.

This clonotype showed up just a few times. This chain uses TRBV5-4 with TRBJ1-1; D is possibly TRBD1 (6 bases). Germline CDR1 SGHNT, CDR2 YYREEE (reference sequence). The CDR3 has 14 residues. Trimming cost V 4 bases and J 1 base, with 11 bases left between them. The CDR3 DNA follows: TGTGCCAGCAGCCCCAGGGGAGGGAACACTGAAGCTTTCTTT. Translating gives CASSPRGGNTEAFF.

J is TRBJ2-5 and V is TRBV15; D not resolved. The CDR3 loop spans 12 amino acids. With 5 bases removed from V and 5 bases from J, the gap between germline ends came to 9 bases. Germline CDR1 LNHNV, CDR2 YYDKDF (reference sequence). The CDR3 DNA follows: TGTGCCACCAGCTTCCCTGCCGAGACCCAGTACTTC. This encodes CATSFPAETQYF.

This chain uses TRBV6-5 with TRBJ2-2, with D perhaps TRBD1 (6 bases). This CDR3 comprises 17 residues. Trimming removed 2 bases at V and 1 base at J, with 14 bases between. From germline, CDR1 is MNHEY and CDR2 SVGAGI. The CDR3 region has the DNA TGTGCCAGCAGTTACCCCAAGGGCAGGGGGAACACCGGGGAGCTGTTTTTT. Translated, it gives CASSYPKGRGNTGELFF.

The rearrangement joins TRBV6-2 or TRBV6-3 to TRBJ2-5; 9 positions match TRBD2. There are 15 residues in the CDR3. CDR1 is MNHEY, CDR2 SVGEGT, per germline. V trimming: 6 bases; J trimming: 4 bases; junction bases outside the gene matches: 9. The CDR3 loop reads CASSPQGSGRETQYF. The CDR3 coding sequence is TGTGCCAGCAGCCCCCAGGGTAGCGGGAGAGAGACCCAGTACTTC.

V is TRBV9 and J is TRBJ2-4; possibly TRBD2 for D (6 bases). The CDR3 covers 14 residues. Deletions cut 0 bases from V and 8 bases from J, with 12 bases between. Germline V gives CDR1 SGDLS, CDR2 YYNGEE. The CDR3 is CASSVGAGRDIQYF. The CDR3 DNA follows: TGTGCCAGCAGCGTAGGGGCGGGAAGGGACATTCAGTACTTC.

In nucleotides, the CDR3 is TGCAGTGCTATCCCCCGTGATCTATACAATGAGCAGTTCTTC. Its protein is CSAIPRDLYNEQFF. The V and J genes are TRBV20-1 and TRBJ2-1; D not resolved. V lost 4 bases to trimming and J lost 4 bases, with 14 bases between them. This CDR3 is 14 amino acids long. Germline loops: CDR1 DFQATT, CDR2 SNEGSKA (reference sequence).

V usage is TRBV30 and J usage is TRBJ2-4; TRBD1 aligns across 9 bases. This CDR3 comprises 16 residues. With 1 base clipped from V and 8 bases from J, the junction kept 12 bases outside the gene matches. CDR1 is GTSNPN, CDR2 SVGIG, per germline (reference sequence). As DNA, the CDR3 is TGTGCCTGGAGTGGGGGCCCCAACAGGGGGCGAGACATTCAGTACTTC. Translating it yields CAWSGGPNRGRDIQYF.

The chain employs TRBV13 and TRBJ2-3; 14 nucleotides agree with TRBD2. The CDR3 extends over 18 amino acids. Trimming removed 4 bases from V and 5 bases from J; junction bases left unmatched: 11. Germline CDR1 PRHDT, CDR2 FYEKMQ (reference sequence). The CDR3 spells CASSSRLAGGGSEDTQYF. The CDR3 region has the DNA TGTGCCAGCAGCTCTCGACTAGCGGGGGGGGGATCGGAAGATACGCAGTATTTT.

The chain couples TRBV30 to TRBJ2-1, with D maybe TRBD2 (6 bases). The CDR3 consists of 13 residues. The V gene's germline CDR1 is GTSNPN and CDR2 SVGIG (reference sequence). Trimming took off 0 bases at V and 10 bases at J, with 13 bases between the two ends. The DNA for the CDR3 is TGTGCCTGGAGTGTCGCCGGGAGACGGGAGCAGTTCTTC. Its translation is CAWSVAGRREQFF.

V usage is TRBV10-3 and J usage is TRBJ2-1; 8 positions match TRBD2. The trim removed 0 bases at V and 8 bases at J, leaving 12 bases unmatched. The CDR3 loop spans 17 amino acids. From germline, CDR1 is ENHRY and CDR2 SYGVKD. CDR3 loop: CAISESGSGSRFDEQFF. CDR3 nucleotide sequence: TGTGCCATCAGTGAGTCGGGCAGCGGGAGCCGATTCGATGAGCAGTTCTTC.

The chain couples TRBV20-1 to TRBJ2-7; tentatively, D is TRBD2 (6 bases). Trimming left V 0 bases short and J 5 bases short, with 17 bases between. This CDR3 has 15 residues. Germline-derived CDR1 and CDR2 are DFQATT and SNEGSKA (reference sequence). CDR3 nucleotides: TGCAGTGCTAGAGAGATAAGAGGGAGGATGGACGAGCAGTACTTC. This gives the protein CSAREIRGRMDEQYF.

The chain combines TRBV9 with TRBJ2-1; 9 nucleotides align to TRBD2. CDR3 length: 15 residues. V dropped 0 bases and J dropped 4; count of bases not matched to a gene: 2. Germline V gives CDR1 SGDLS, CDR2 YYNGEE. The CDR3 protein is CASSVGLAEYNEQFF. Here the CDR3 DNA reads TGTGCCAGCAGCGTAGGACTAGCGGAGTACAATGAGCAGTTCTTC.